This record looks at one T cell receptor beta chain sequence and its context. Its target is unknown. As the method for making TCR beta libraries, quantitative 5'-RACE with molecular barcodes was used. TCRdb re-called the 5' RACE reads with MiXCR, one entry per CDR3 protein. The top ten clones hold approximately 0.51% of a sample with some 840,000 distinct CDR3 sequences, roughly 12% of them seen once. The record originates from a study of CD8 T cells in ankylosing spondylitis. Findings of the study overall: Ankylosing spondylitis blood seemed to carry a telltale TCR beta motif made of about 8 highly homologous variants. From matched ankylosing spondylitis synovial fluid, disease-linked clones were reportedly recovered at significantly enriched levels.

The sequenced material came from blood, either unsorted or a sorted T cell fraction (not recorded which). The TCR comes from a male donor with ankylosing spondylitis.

The DNA of the CDR3 is TGTGCCAGCAGGCTAGCGACCTACGAGCAGTACTTC. It codes for CASRLATYEQYF. The genes are TRBV28 and TRBJ2-7; D might be TRBD2 (6 bases). V lost 6 bases and J 2 bases, leaving 8 bases between the germline ends. Looked up from germline, CDR1 is MDHEN and CDR2 is SYDVKM. The CDR3 is 12 amino acids.